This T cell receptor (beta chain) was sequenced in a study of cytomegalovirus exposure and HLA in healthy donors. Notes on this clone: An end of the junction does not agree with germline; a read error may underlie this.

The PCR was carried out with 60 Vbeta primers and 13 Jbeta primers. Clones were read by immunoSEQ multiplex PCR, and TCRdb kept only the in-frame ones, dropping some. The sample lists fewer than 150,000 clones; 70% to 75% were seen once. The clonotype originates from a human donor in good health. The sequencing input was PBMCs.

The CDR3 DNA reads as TGTGCCAGCAGGGGACTAGCGGTGTTCTATAACTTC. Translated, it gives CASRGLAVFYNF. The chain carries TRBV6-1 and TRBJ2-7; 11 positions match TRBD2. The CDR3 consists of 12 residues. In germline, CDR1 is MNHNS, CDR2 SASEGT.